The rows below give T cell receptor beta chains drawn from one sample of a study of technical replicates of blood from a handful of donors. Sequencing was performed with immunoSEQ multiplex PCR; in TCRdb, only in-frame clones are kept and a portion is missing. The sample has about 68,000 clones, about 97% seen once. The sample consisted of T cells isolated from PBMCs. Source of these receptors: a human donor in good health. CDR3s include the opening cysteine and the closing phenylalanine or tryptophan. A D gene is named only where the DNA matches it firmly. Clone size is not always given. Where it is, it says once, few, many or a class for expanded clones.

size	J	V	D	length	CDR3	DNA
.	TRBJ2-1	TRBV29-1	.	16	CSVARGREYGQNEQFF	TGCAGCGTTGCTCGGGGTCGGGAGTACGGGCAAAATGAGCAGTTCTTC
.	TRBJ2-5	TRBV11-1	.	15	CASSLTGLSKETQYF	TGTGCCAGCAGTCTAACCGGACTATCCAAAGAGACCCAGTACTTC
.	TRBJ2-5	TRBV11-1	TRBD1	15	CASSQSTGGAETQYF	TGTGCCAGCAGCCAATCTACAGGGGGCGCGGAGACCCAGTACTTC
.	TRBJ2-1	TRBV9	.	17	CASSVDAGPYDYNEQFF	TGTGCCAGCAGCGTAGATGCGGGGCCATATGATTACAATGAGCAGTTCTTC
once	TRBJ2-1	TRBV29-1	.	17	CSVEDRIRQRSYNEQFF	TGCAGCGTTGAAGATCGAATCAGACAAAGATCCTACAATGAGCAGTTCTTC
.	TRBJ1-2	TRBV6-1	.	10	CASSQNGYTF	TGTGCCAGCAGTCAGAATGGCTACACCTTC
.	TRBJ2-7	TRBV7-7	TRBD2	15	CASSSSSGSSYEQYF	TGTGCCAGCAGCTCGTCTAGCGGGAGCTCCTACGAGCAGTACTTC
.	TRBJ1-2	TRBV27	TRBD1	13	CATRTGPMHGYTF	TGTGCCACCAGGACAGGACCTATGCATGGCTACACCTTC
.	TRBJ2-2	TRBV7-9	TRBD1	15	CASRRTGGETGELFF	TGTGCCAGCAGACGGACAGGGGGCGAAACCGGGGAGCTGTTTTTT
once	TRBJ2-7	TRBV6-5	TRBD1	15	CASSYQWTGNYEQYF	TGTGCCAGCAGTTACCAGTGGACAGGTAACTACGAGCAGTACTTC
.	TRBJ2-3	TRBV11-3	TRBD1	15	CASNLQGDDTDTQYF	TGTGCCAGCAACCTACAGGGGGATGACACAGATACGCAGTATTTT
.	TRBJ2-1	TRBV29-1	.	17	CSVLQRDRHSGSNEQFF	TGCAGCGTCCTCCAGAGAGACAGGCACTCAGGGTCCAATGAGCAGTTCTTC
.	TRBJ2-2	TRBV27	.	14	CASSFGSGQGELFF	TGTGCCAGCAGCTTTGGCTCTGGGCAAGGGGAGCTGTTTTTT
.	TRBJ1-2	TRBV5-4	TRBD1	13	CASSGGTAYGYTF	TGTGCCAGCAGCGGCGGGACAGCCTATGGCTACACCTTC
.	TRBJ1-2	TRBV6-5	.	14	CASSYSDQTYGYTF	TGTGCCAGCAGTTACTCGGATCAGACATATGGCTACACCTTC
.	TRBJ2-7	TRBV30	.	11	CAWSPGSEQYF	TGTGCCTGGAGTCCGGGGTCGGAGCAGTACTTC